The next 30 T cell receptor beta chains were all read from a single sample in a study of regulatory T cells in long-lasting Graves disease. The time point here: newly diagnosed GD, antithyroid drugs for less than 3 months. RNA from PBMCs was the source of the TCR library. To make TCR beta libraries, researchers used iRepertoire HTBI primers and Arm-PCR of CDR3 regions. TCRdb reprocessed the multiplex PCR reads via MiXCR and lists one record per CDR3 protein. Here the sample spans under 400,000 distinct CDR3 sequences, 16% being singletons. The sample was also reused in another study, on T cells in Graves' hyperthyroidism and ophthalmopathy.

The sample consisted of peripheral blood mononuclear cells (PBMCs), taken at new diagnosis, from a patient treated with antithyroid drugs. The source is a middle-aged man with Graves disease.

This clonotype was seen many times. V usage is TRBV6-1 and J usage is TRBJ1-1; D is ambiguous. This CDR3 region has 14 residues. Germline V gene data show CDR1 as MNHNS and CDR2 as SASEGT. Trimming stripped 7 bases from V and 1 base from J, with 13 bases between. CDR3 sequence (DNA): TGTGCCAGCACCCCATCTCCAGGGAACACTGAAGCTTTCTTT. Translating gives CASTPSPGNTEAFF.

This clonotype has a handful of counts. The V gene is TRBV18, the J gene TRBJ2-2, with a tentative D call TRBD2 (6 bases). Germline CDR1 reads KGHSH; CDR2 reads LQKENI. This CDR3 region has 16 residues. V lost 4 bases and J 0 bases, leaving 12 bases between the germline ends. The CDR3, as DNA: TGTGCCAGCTCACGTTTGGCGGGAACGAACACCGGGGAGCTGTTTTTT. Protein: CASSRLAGTNTGELFF.

This clonotype was observed a few times. The chain links TRBV6-1 to TRBJ2-5; 12 nucleotides agree with TRBD2. This CDR3 has 15 residues. The ends lost 5 bases at V and 4 bases at J; junction bases unmatched: 5. From germline, CDR1 is MNHNS and CDR2 SASEGT. CDR3: CASSPGLAGTETQYF. CDR3 nucleotides: TGTGCCAGCAGTCCCGGACTAGCGGGGACAGAGACCCAGTACTTC.

This clonotype has at least ten counts. V gene TRBV18 combines with J gene TRBJ1-1; maybe TRBD1 (5 bases). Germline assignment: CDR1 KGHSH and CDR2 LQKENI. V gave up 3 bases and J gave up 3 bases, with 17 bases separating them. The CDR3 is 16 residues long. Here the CDR3 reads CASSPLGLGVDTEAFF. The CDR3 nucleotides read TGTGCCAGCTCACCTTTAGGACTGGGGGTGGACACTGAAGCTTTCTTT.

The chain combines TRBV5-4 with TRBJ2-1; the D gene could be TRBD1 or TRBD2 (7 bases each). The CDR3 is 15 amino acids. The germline CDR1 and CDR2 sequences are SGHNT and YYREEE (reference sequence). V was shortened by 4 bases and J by 7 bases, with 18 bases between the two germline ends. The CDR3: CASSGLGRGRNEQFF. The CDR3, as DNA: TGTGCCAGCAGCGGTTTGGGGAGGGGGCGTAATGAGCAGTTCTTC.

The V gene is TRBV14, the J gene TRBJ2-7, with 8 bases aligning to TRBD2. The CDR3 has 17 residues. V shed 2 bases and J 2 bases; nucleotides not matched to a gene: 11. Germline CDR1 is SGHDN and CDR2 is FVKESK. The CDR3: CASSQPQGGGTPYEQYF. In nucleotides, the CDR3 is TGTGCCAGCAGCCAACCCCAAGGCGGGGGGACCCCCTACGAGCAGTACTTC.

This clonotype was picked up many times. The genes are TRBV12-3 or TRBV12-4 and TRBJ1-6; unclear D gene. The CDR3 covers 13 residues. Trimming cost V 4 bases and J 7 bases, with 8 bases left between them. CDR3 amino acids: CASSSEPNSPLHF. The CDR3 nucleotides are TGTGCCAGCAGTTCCGAGCCAAATTCACCCCTCCACTTT.

V usage is TRBV15 and J usage is TRBJ2-2, with TRBD1 identical over 7 bases. V lost 8 bases and J lost 3; bases outside the gene matches: 3. Germline V gene lookup returns CDR1 LNHNV and CDR2 YYDKDF (reference sequence). The CDR3 length is 13 residues. CDR3 DNA: TGTGCCACCCGACAGGGCCACACCGGGGAGCTGTTTTTT. Its translation is CATRQGHTGELFF.

The table lists this clonotype with many counts. The V and J genes are TRBV5-6 and TRBJ1-1, with D tentatively TRBD1 (6 bases). With 0 bases removed from V and 4 bases from J, the gap between germline ends came to 13 bases. The CDR3 sequence is 15 residues long. Germline lookup yields CDR1 SGHDT and CDR2 YYEEEE. CDR3 loop: CASSLASGGGTEAFF. The CDR3 DNA follows: TGTGCCAGCAGCTTGGCCTCGGGGGGCGGCACTGAAGCTTTCTTT. Combining the CDR3 with reference TRBV5-6 and TRBJ1-1 gives the whole variable domain DAGVTQSPTHLIKTRGQQVTLRCSPKSGHDTVSWYQQALGQGPQFIFQYYEEEERQRGNFPDRFSGHQFPNYSSELNVNALLLGDSALYLCASSLASGGGTEAFFGQGTRLTVV.

This clonotype was seen at least ten times. The junction differs from germline at one of its ends, possibly a read error. The chain uses TRBV2 and TRBJ2-3; 7 positions match TRBD2. Germline CDR1 and CDR2: SNHLY and FYNNEI. The CDR3 runs 11 residues. The CDR3 sequence: CASDGGDPRYF. The CDR3 nucleotides are TGTGCCAGCGATGGGGGGGACCCTCGGTACTTC.

The chain carries TRBV20-1 and TRBJ2-5, with D possibly being TRBD2 (6 bases). Germline V CDR1 and CDR2: DFQATT, SNEGSKA (reference sequence). Trimming took 7 bases from V and 4 from J, leaving 13 bases between them. The CDR3 has 12 amino acids. The CDR3 bases are TGCAGTGGGATAGCGGAGGGAGAGACCCAGTACTTC. Encoded protein: CSGIAEGETQYF.

This clonotype was found many times. This sequence may be a read error, since a much larger clone differs from it by one base. The V call is TRBV2, the J call TRBJ1-1; TRBD1 matches 8 bases. This CDR3 is built from 14 residues. Germline V CDR1 and CDR2: SNHLY, FYNNEI. The CDR3 is CGATGGNWNTEAFF. The CDR3 DNA reads as TGTGGGGCTACAGGGGGAAACTGGAACACTGAAGCTTTCTTT.

This clonotype was counted ten times or more. The J gene is TRBJ2-3, the V gene TRBV24-1; 12 bases are a match to TRBD1. Germline lookup yields CDR1 KGHDR and CDR2 SFDVKD. This CDR3 region has 16 residues. The J segment lost 6 bases and the V segment lost 3 bases, leaving 6 bases of the junction unmatched. The CDR3 sequence: CATSDVGTGGLDTQYF. DNA for the CDR3: TGTGCCACCAGTGATGTGGGGACAGGGGGCTTGGATACGCAGTATTTT.

In regard to this clonotype: A far larger clone is just one base off, so this is likely a read error. This chain joins TRBV12-3 or TRBV12-4 and TRBJ2-1; D gene unclear. V was shortened by 3 bases and J by 13 bases, with 19 bases between the two germline ends. The CDR3 loop spans 14 amino acids. CDR3 DNA: TGTGCCAGCAGTTTTTTCCGGACGCAAGAGACCCAGTTCTTC. This translates into CASSFFRTQETQFF.

This clonotype was seen many times. The chain links TRBV20-1 to TRBJ2-7; 7 nucleotides match TRBD2. Per germline, CDR1 DFQATT and CDR2 SNEGSKA (reference sequence). The CDR3 contains 14 residues. Unmatched junction bases numbered 6, after V lost 2 bases and J lost 2 bases. Here the CDR3 reads CSARYGGLTYEQYF. The CDR3 DNA is TGCAGTGCTAGATACGGGGGGTTAACCTACGAGCAGTACTTC.

This clonotype was counted between two and nine times. This chain joins TRBV19 and TRBJ1-2; D gene ambiguous. V shed 3 bases and J shed 2 bases, with 19 bases lying between them. The CDR3 consists of 17 residues. Germline loops: CDR1 LNHDA, CDR2 SQIVND (reference sequence). The CDR3 protein is CASSILSQSGLNYGYTF. The CDR3 DNA reads TGTGCCAGTAGTATTCTTTCCCAAAGCGGACTAAACTATGGCTACACCTTC.

This clonotype was detected ten times or more. The chain employs TRBV28 and TRBJ2-3; 7 nucleotides line up with TRBD2. Unmatched junction bases numbered 6, after V lost 1 base and J lost 2 bases. There are 16 residues in the CDR3. Germline V gives CDR1 MDHEN, CDR2 SYDVKM. The CDR3 DNA reads as TGTGCCAGCAGTTTATTTGGGGGGGGAGACACAGATACGCAGTATTTT. Its translation: CASSLFGGGDTDTQYF.

This clonotype was detected ten times or more. The CDR3 DNA follows: TGCGCCAGCAGCTTGGGGCCGAGAAGCTCCTACGAGCAGTACTTC. Amino acids: CASSLGPRSSYEQYF. This chain links TRBV5-1 with TRBJ2-7; D is undetermined. V was shortened by 0 bases and J by 0 bases, with 10 bases between the two germline ends. This CDR3 is built from 15 residues. CDR1 and CDR2 from the germline V gene are SGHRS and YFSETQ. The variable domain in full, with the rest retrieved from reference TRBV5-1 and TRBJ2-7, is KAGVTQTPRYLIKTRGQQVTLSCSPISGHRSVSWYQQTPGQGLQFLFEYFSETQRNKGNFPGRFSGRQFSNSRSEMNVSTLELGDSALYLCASSLGPRSSYEQYFGPGTRLTVT.

The DNA of the CDR3 is TGTGCCACCAGTGGATACGACTCTGGGGCCAACGTCCTGACTTTC. Protein sequence: CATSGYDSGANVLTF. The rearrangement joins TRBV24-1 to TRBJ2-6; D uncertain. V was clipped by 5 bases and J by 0 bases, with 7 bases between them. The length of the CDR3 is 15 residues. Germline V gives CDR1 KGHDR, CDR2 SFDVKD.

Details on this clonotype: A much larger clone differs from this one at a single base, so this may be a read error. V is TRBV9 and J is TRBJ1-4; 7 bases align to TRBD1. The CDR3 has 15 residues. Germline V CDR1 and CDR2: SGDLS, YYNGEE. The CDR3 nucleotides read TGTGCCAACAGCACTAACAGGGGCCCTAATGAAAAACTGTTTTTT. It codes for CANSTNRGPNEKLFF.

This clonotype was found many times. J is TRBJ1-4 and V is TRBV5-1, with a weak D call TRBD1 (6 bases). CDR3 size: 14 residues. The germline V gene has CDR1 SGHRS and CDR2 YFSETQ. Trimming took 4 bases from V and 7 from J, leaving 14 bases between them. The CDR3 DNA reads as TGCGCCAGCAGCCGGGAGGGGGTTCGTGAAAAACTGTTTTTT. Its translation is CASSREGVREKLFF.

This clonotype was detected many times. The rearrangement uses TRBV2 and TRBJ2-7; weak D call: TRBD1 (6 bases). The ends were cut back, 4 bases at V and 0 bases at J, with 10 bases in the middle. Per germline, CDR1 SNHLY and CDR2 FYNNEI. The CDR3 is made up of 14 amino acids. In DNA form, the CDR3 reads TGTGCCAGCAGTGTCCAGGGGCCCTCCTACGAGCAGTACTTC. It specifies CASSVQGPSYEQYF. Variable domain in full (rest from reference TRBV2 and TRBJ2-7): EPEVTQTPSHQVTQMGQEVILRCVPISNHLYFYWYRQILGQKVEFLVSFYNNEISEKSEIFDDQFSVERPDGSNFTLKIRSTKLEDSAMYFCASSVQGPSYEQYFGPGTRLTVT.

The sample holds a few counts of this clonotype. The J gene is TRBJ2-2, the V gene TRBV9; TRBD2 aligns across 7 bases. Germline trimming cut 5 bases from V and 6 bases from J; bases unmatched to any gene: 10. The germline CDR1 and CDR2 sequences are SGDLS and YYNGEE. This CDR3 region has 15 residues. The CDR3: CASRPGLGGAGELFF. The DNA for the CDR3 is TGTGCCAGCAGGCCGGGCCTTGGGGGGGCCGGGGAGCTGTTTTTT.

This clonotype was observed at least ten times. The chain links TRBV7-2 to TRBJ2-7; 9 bases agree with TRBD1. The ends lost 1 base at V and 6 bases at J; junction bases unmatched: 7. Germline CDR1 reads SGHTA; CDR2 reads FQGNSA. The CDR3 has 15 residues. In DNA form, the CDR3 reads TGTGCCAGCAGCTTAGATGGGACAGGGTCGGCCGAGCAGTACTTC. Translation gives CASSLDGTGSAEQYF.

The genes are TRBV20-1 and TRBJ1-2; 8 bases map to TRBD1. J lost 4 bases, V lost 3 bases, and 10 bases had no gene match. Germline V gene data show CDR1 as DFQATT and CDR2 as SNEGSKA (reference sequence). CDR3 length: 15 amino acids. CDR3 region: CSASPRTGSSYGYTF. In DNA, the CDR3 is TGCAGTGCTAGCCCCAGGACAGGGAGCAGCTATGGCTACACCTTC.

In this sample, this clonotype turned up a few times. This rearrangement joins TRBV28 to TRBJ2-4, with 14 bases that match TRBD2. Germline CDR1 reads MDHEN; CDR2 reads SYDVKM. The CDR3 covers 17 residues. The ends lost 4 bases at V and 12 bases at J; junction bases unmatched: 14. As DNA, the CDR3 is TGTGCCAGCAGTTATCCGGGACTAGCGGGGGAGGGAGGGAATCAGTACTTC. It translates to CASSYPGLAGEGGNQYF.

This clonotype was counted a few times. The chain is built from TRBV3-1 and TRBJ2-3; TRBD2 is a possible D gene (5 bases). The CDR3 contains 15 residues. Germline assignment: CDR1 LGHDT and CDR2 YNNKEL (reference sequence). The V end was cut by 4 bases, the J end by 0 bases, with 11 bases between. DNA of the CDR3: TGTGCCAGCAGCCCACCGGGATACAGCACAGATACGCAGTATTTT. Translating it yields CASSPPGYSTDTQYF.

This clonotype has at least ten counts. The gene calls are TRBV28 and TRBJ1-5; D gene uncertain. This CDR3 contains 13 residues. V gave up 3 bases and J gave up 9 bases, with 12 bases separating them. Germline CDR1 MDHEN, CDR2 SYDVKM. CDR3 DNA: TGTGCCAGCAGTTTCCAGGATCTAAGGCCCCAGCATTTT. It is translated as CASSFQDLRPQHF.

Note on this clonotype: Its ends do not fully match the called genes, so a read error is possible. The genes are TRBV2 and TRBJ2-7; possibly TRBD1 for D (5 bases). This CDR3 region has 13 residues. Germline V gives CDR1 SNHLY, CDR2 FYNNEI. CDR3 amino acids: CANSLDSSYEQYF. The CDR3 nucleotides are TGTGCCAACAGTTTAGACAGCTCCTACGAGCAGTACTTC.

The sample holds many counts of this clonotype. V and J are TRBV2 and TRBJ2-7, with D tentatively TRBD1 or TRBD2 (5 bases each). Germline V CDR1 and CDR2: SNHLY, FYNNEI. The CDR3 covers 13 residues. V lost 8 bases to trimming and J lost 1 base, with 12 bases between them. CDR3 sequence: CASGRDLSYEQYF. DNA of the CDR3: TGTGCCAGCGGCAGGGACCTATCCTACGAGCAGTACTTC.